A selection of T cell receptor beta chains follows, all from one sample in a study of OX40 agonist ivuxolimab in advanced cancers. TCRdb's copy holds only in-frame clones and misses some; the assay was immunoSEQ multiplex PCR. Found here are over 55,000 clones, around 90% of them singletons; the top ten hold around 10%. Material: CD4+ or CD8+ T cells sorted from blood, obtained in a trial of the OX40 agonist ivuxolimab. These receptors were obtained from an adult with an advanced solid tumor such as melanoma, head and neck, liver or kidney cancer. Both conserved end residues are part of each CDR3. A D gene is named only where the DNA matches it firmly.

D: NA
J: TRBJ2-7
V: TRBV10-3
CDR3: CAISPAEGIYEQYF

D: NA
J: TRBJ1-1
V: TRBV6-5
CDR3: CASSFLGGNTEAFF

D: NA
J: TRBJ1-5
V: TRBV7-2
CDR3: CASSLGQGPIRAQHF

D: NA
J: TRBJ2-3
V: TRBV27
CDR3: CASRKQSTQYF

D: TRBD2
J: TRBJ2-7
V: TRBV11-2
CDR3: CASSLAGLAGVHEQYF

D: NA
J: TRBJ1-5
V: TRBV19
CDR3: CASSPGAYNQPQHF

D: NA
J: TRBJ1-5
V: TRBV4-3
CDR3: CASSQDYGNSNQPQHF

D: NA
J: TRBJ2-1
V: TRBV9
CDR3: CASSVEQGGPYNEQFF

D: TRBD2
J: TRBJ2-7
V: TRBV7-6
CDR3: CASSLDGGYEQYF

D: TRBD2
J: TRBJ2-7
V: TRBV19
CDR3: CASSIDLSAGLTYEQYF

D: NA
J: TRBJ1-5
V: TRBV27
CDR3: CASSQQWDTGNQPQHF

D: NA
J: TRBJ2-3
V: TRBV4-1
CDR3: CASSQEGTLSYTVYTDTQYF

D: TRBD2
J: TRBJ2-3
V: TRBV4-1
CDR3: CASSQESRLAPPDTQYF

D: NA
J: TRBJ1-4
V: TRBV7-7
CDR3: CASSLGQSDRHEKLFF

D: TRBD1
J: TRBJ2-1
V: TRBV4-1
CDR3: CASSQATGNEQFF

D: NA
J: TRBJ1-1
V: TRBV28
CDR3: CASSLRSQEAFF

D: NA
J: TRBJ2-3
V: TRBV10-1
CDR3: CASSDSDYPGDTQYF

D: TRBD2
J: TRBJ2-1
V: TRBV2
CDR3: CASRGLAGRNEQFF

D: TRBD1
J: TRBJ1-1
V: TRBV5-4
CDR3: CASSYQGAENTEAFF

D: NA
J: TRBJ2-6
V: TRBV6-5
CDR3: CASSPGHLALFLTF

D: TRBD1
J: TRBJ2-7
V: TRBV9
CDR3: CASSPQGVSVNEQYF

D: NA
J: TRBJ1-5
V: TRBV27
CDR3: CASSFLPLVGNQPQHF

D: NA
J: TRBJ2-7
V: TRBV7-3
CDR3: CASSPSDGTYEQYF

D: NA
J: TRBJ2-1
V: TRBV10-3
CDR3: CAIKDPETYNEQFF

D: NA
J: TRBJ1-1
V: TRBV4-1
CDR3: CASSQAIGGLENTEAFF

D: NA
J: TRBJ2-1
V: TRBV5-4
CDR3: CASSRGEANNEQFF

D: NA
J: TRBJ2-2
V: TRBV7-9
CDR3: CASSNSPNTGELFF

D: NA
J: TRBJ1-5
V: TRBV7-9
CDR3: CASASSGPSNQPQHF

D: NA
J: TRBJ2-2
V: TRBV7-3
CDR3: CASSLPRSAGGDTGELFF

D: NA
J: TRBJ1-1
V: TRBV9
CDR3: CASSPQTPNTEAFF

D: NA
J: TRBJ2-7
V: TRBV4-3
CDR3: CASSQDILGSYEQYF

D: NA
J: TRBJ2-1
V: TRBV6-1
CDR3: CASSAEGLSSYNEQFF

D: TRBD2
J: TRBJ2-2
V: TRBV2
CDR3: CASGTSGGLGYDTGELFF

D: TRBD2
J: TRBJ2-7
V: TRBV29-1
CDR3: CSVVETSTFSYEQYF

D: NA
J: TRBJ1-2
V: TRBV28
CDR3: CASSFLGGNGYTF

D: NA
J: TRBJ1-5
V: TRBV27
CDR3: CASSFLGGNQPQHF

D: NA
J: TRBJ2-3
V: TRBV27
CDR3: CASRPGGTDTQYF

D: NA
J: TRBJ1-5
V: TRBV10-3
CDR3: CAIGPAGDGNQPQHF

D: NA
J: TRBJ2-1
V: TRBV9
CDR3: CASSVDGVNEQFF

D: NA
J: TRBJ1-5
V: TRBV29-1
CDR3: CSVGQASNQPQHF

D: NA
J: TRBJ2-5
V: TRBV7-7
CDR3: CATRRTGHETQYF

D: NA
J: TRBJ2-3
V: TRBV29-1
CDR3: CSVEDTEFSTDTQYF

D: NA
J: TRBJ2-5
V: TRBV5-8
CDR3: CASSAEGRETQYF

D: TRBD1
J: TRBJ2-1
V: TRBV7-9
CDR3: CASSSTGRDNEQFF

D: NA
J: TRBJ2-2
V: TRBV5-1
CDR3: CASSFGGIGDTGELFF

D: NA
J: TRBJ1-1
V: TRBV29-1
CDR3: CSVEINTEAFF

D: NA
J: TRBJ1-5
V: TRBV7-9
CDR3: CASSSPGESNQPQHF